The 3 T cell receptor beta chains below all came from one sample that was sequenced in a study of blood T cells in healthy people across ages. Alongside a J-beta primer mix, a sample-barcoded 5' primer served in a second PCR lasting roughly 6 to 11 cycles. TCRdb reanalysed the 5' RACE reads using MiXCR and keeps one entry per CDR3 protein. The sample consists of roughly 830,000 distinct CDR3 sequences, 55% to 65% of them appearing once. The sequencing sample was made of blood. The receptors stem from a man aged 25 to 45 in good health.

The table lists this clonotype with a few counts. The rearrangement uses TRBV4-1 and TRBJ1-2; 10 nucleotides line up with TRBD1. This CDR3 has 15 amino acids. Germline CDR1 is MGHRA and CDR2 is YSYEKL. With 4 bases clipped from V and 7 bases from J, the junction kept 9 bases outside the gene matches. DNA of the CDR3: TGCGCCAGCAGCCTAGAGGGACAGGGGAGATCTGGCTACACCTTC. Amino acid sequence: CASSLEGQGRSGYTF.

This clonotype has only a few counts. The chain employs TRBV5-1 and TRBJ2-1; D possibly corresponds to TRBD2 (5 bases). Trimming cost V 1 base and J 5 bases, with 10 bases left between them. The CDR3 totals 14 residues. CDR1 SGHRS and CDR2 YFSETQ come from the germline V gene. In nucleotides, the CDR3 is TGCGCCAGCAGCTTGCCCAGGACTGACAATGAGCAGTTCTTC. Translated: CASSLPRTDNEQFF.

The chain has TRBV29-1 and TRBJ2-4, with a weak D call TRBD1 (7 bases). The J call is doubtful: the DNA matches TRBJ2-7 better. Germline loops: CDR1 SQVTM, CDR2 ANQGSEA. The CDR3 runs 13 residues. CDR3 loop: CSGLGGGGYEQYF. Here the CDR3 DNA reads TGCAGCGGATTAGGAGGGGGCGGTTACGAGCAGTACTTC.